This T cell receptor (beta chain) was sequenced during a study of OX40 agonist ivuxolimab in advanced cancers. Between the trimmed V and J ends, which lost 6 bases and 7 bases, there was a span of 4 bases. The germline gives CDR1 LNHDA, CDR2 SQIVND (reference sequence). The CDR3 has 10 residues. Only in-frame clones appear in the TCRdb table, and some are missing; sequencing was by immunoSEQ multiplex PCR. Of 50,000 to 75,000 clones in the sample, 80% to 90% are singletons; the top ten hold less than 2%. A remark on this clone: The antigen is not known.

Regarding the study as a whole: The study found among the lowest clonal expansion in partial responders at 0.1-3.0 mg/kg.

The receptor's source is an adult with an advanced solid tumor such as melanoma, head and neck, liver or kidney cancer. The V gene is TRBV19, the J gene TRBJ2-1; no reliable D call. The sequences come from CD4+ or CD8+ T cells sorted from blood, collected in a trial of the OX40 agonist ivuxolimab. CDR3 protein: CASSGNEQFF. The DNA for the CDR3 is TGTGCCAGTAGCGGGAATGAGCAGTTCTTC.